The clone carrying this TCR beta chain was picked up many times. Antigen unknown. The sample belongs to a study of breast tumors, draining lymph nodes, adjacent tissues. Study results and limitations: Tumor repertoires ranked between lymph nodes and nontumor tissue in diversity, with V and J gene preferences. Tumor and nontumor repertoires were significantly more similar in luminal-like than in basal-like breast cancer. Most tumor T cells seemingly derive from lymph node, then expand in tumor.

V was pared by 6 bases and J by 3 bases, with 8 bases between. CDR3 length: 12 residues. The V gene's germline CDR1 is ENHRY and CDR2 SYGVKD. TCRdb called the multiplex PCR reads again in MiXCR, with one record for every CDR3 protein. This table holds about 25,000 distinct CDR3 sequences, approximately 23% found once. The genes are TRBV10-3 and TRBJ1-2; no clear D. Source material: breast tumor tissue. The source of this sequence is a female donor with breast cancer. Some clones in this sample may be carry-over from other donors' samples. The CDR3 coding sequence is TGTGCCATCAGCTCGCCCCACTATGGCTACACCTTC. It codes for CAISSPHYGYTF.